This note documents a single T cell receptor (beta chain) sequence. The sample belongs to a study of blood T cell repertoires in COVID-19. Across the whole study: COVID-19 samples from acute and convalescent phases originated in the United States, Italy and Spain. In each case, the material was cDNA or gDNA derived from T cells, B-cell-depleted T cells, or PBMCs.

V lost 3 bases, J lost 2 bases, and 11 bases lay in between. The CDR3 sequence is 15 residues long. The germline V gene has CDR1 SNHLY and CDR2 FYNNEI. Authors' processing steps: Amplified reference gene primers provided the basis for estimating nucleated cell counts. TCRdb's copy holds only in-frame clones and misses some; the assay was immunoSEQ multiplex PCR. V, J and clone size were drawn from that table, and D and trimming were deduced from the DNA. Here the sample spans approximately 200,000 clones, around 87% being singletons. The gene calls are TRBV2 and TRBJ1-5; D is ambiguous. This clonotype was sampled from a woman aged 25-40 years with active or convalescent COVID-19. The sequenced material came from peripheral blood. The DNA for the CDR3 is TGTGCCAGCAGTGATAAACGGCAGGGCAATCAGCCCCAGCATTTT. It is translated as CASSDKRQGNQPQHF.